This T cell receptor beta chain was recovered during a study of CD8 T cells in Susac syndrome. Reverse transcription of roughly 0.5 to 1 ug RNA used random hexamers. Via MiXCR, TCRdb re-called the immunoSEQ multiplex PCR reads, giving one row per CDR3 protein. Among roughly 400,000 distinct CDR3 sequences listed, approximately 85% were seen once. Germline assignment: CDR1 MNHEY and CDR2 SMNVEV (reference sequence). The CDR3 is 21 residues long. The V gene lost 4 bases and the J gene lost 4 bases, with 31 bases spanning the gap. Sample: CD8+ T cells from PBMCs. J is TRBJ2-2 and V is TRBV27; tentatively, D is TRBD2 (9 bases). The source is a human donor with multiple sclerosis. The CDR3 sequence is CASSSDREGLAGPLVTGELFF. The CDR3 DNA reads as TGTGCCAGCAGTTCGGACAGGGAAGGGCTAGCGGGGCCCCTCGTCACCGGGGAGCTGTTTTTT.